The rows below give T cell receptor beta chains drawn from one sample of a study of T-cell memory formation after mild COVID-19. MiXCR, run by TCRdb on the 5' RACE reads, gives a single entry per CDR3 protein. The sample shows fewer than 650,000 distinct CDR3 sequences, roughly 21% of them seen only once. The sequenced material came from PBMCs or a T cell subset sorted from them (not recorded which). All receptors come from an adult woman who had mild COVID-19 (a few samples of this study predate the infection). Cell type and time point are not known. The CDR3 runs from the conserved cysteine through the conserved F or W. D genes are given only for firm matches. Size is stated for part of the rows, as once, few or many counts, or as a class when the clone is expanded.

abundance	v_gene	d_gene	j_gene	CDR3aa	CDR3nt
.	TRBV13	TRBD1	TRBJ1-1	CASSLRPVEQGTEAFF	TGTGCCAGCAGCTTAAGGCCAGTTGAACAGGGGACTGAAGCTTTCTTT
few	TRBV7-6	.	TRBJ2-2	CASSLWVQGSGELFF	TGTGCCAGCAGCCTCTGGGTACAGGGATCCGGGGAGCTGTTTTTT
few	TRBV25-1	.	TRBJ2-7	CASSEYLPPHPQYF	TGTGCCAGCAGTGAATACCTGCCGCCCCATCCGCAGTACTTC
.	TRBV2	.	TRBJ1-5	CASSEMGGSYQPQHF	TGTGCCAGCAGTGAAATGGGGGGCAGTTATCAGCCCCAGCATTTT
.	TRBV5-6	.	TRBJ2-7	CASSFTLGGYYEQYF	TGTGCCAGCAGCTTTACCCTGGGGGGTTACTACGAGCAGTACTTC
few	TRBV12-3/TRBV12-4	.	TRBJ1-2	CASSLLADPYGYTF	TGTGCCAGCAGTTTGCTCGCAGACCCCTATGGCTACACCTTC
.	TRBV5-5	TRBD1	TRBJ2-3	CASNPWTGKSTDTQYF	TGTGCCAGCAACCCCTGGACAGGGAAGAGCACAGATACGCAGTATTTT
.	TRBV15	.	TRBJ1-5	CATSRDTINNQPQHF	TGTGCCACCAGCAGAGATACTATTAACAATCAGCCCCAGCATTTT
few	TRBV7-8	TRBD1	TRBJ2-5	CASSWGQGAGETQYF	TGTGCCAGCAGCTGGGGACAGGGCGCGGGAGAGACCCAGTACTTC
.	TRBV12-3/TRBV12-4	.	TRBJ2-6	CASSPGPSGANVLTF	TGTGCCAGCAGTCCCGGCCCTTCTGGGGCCAACGTCCTGACTTTC
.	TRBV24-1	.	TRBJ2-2	CATSDLVSGGDTGELFF	TGTGCCACCAGTGATTTGGTATCCGGGGGCGACACCGGGGAGCTGTTTTTT
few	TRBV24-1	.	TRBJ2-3	CATSPVDGYTDTQYF	TGTGCCACCAGCCCAGTAGACGGGTACACAGATACGCAGTATTTT
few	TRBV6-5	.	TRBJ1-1	CASSWAAKGNTEAFF	TGTGCCAGCAGTTGGGCCGCAAAAGGGAACACTGAAGCTTTCTTT
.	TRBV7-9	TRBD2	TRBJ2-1	CASSFGLAVSYNEQFF	TGTGCCAGCAGTTTTGGACTAGCGGTCTCCTACAATGAGCAGTTCTTC
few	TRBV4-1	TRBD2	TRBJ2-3	CASSQGILSGGQSTDTQYF	TGCGCCAGCAGCCAAGGGATACTGAGCGGGGGGCAGAGCACAGATACGCAGTATTTT
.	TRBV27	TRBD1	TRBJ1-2	CASSTRDSGYTF	TGTGCCAGCAGTACCCGGGACAGTGGCTACACCTTC
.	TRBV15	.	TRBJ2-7	CATSREQQGTYEQYF	TGTGCCACCAGCAGAGAACAGCAGGGGACCTACGAGCAGTACTTC
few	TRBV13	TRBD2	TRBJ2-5	CASSFRGGALETQYF	TGTGCCAGCAGCTTCCGCGGGGGGGCCCTAGAGACCCAGTACTTC
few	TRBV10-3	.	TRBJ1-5	CAIQDSNQPQHF	TGTGCCATTCAGGATAGCAATCAGCCCCAGCATTTT
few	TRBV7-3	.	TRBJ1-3	CASSLRTGKTGNTIYF	TGTGCCAGCAGCCTTCGTACAGGGAAGACTGGAAACACCATATATTTT
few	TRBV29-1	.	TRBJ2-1	CSAERTSLGGDEQFF	TGCAGCGCAGAAAGGACTTCACTGGGTGGGGATGAGCAGTTCTTC
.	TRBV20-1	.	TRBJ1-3	CSARDHAPLGTDSGNTIYF	TGCAGTGCTAGAGATCATGCGCCTTTAGGCACCGACTCTGGAAACACCATATATTTT
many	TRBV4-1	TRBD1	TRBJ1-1	CASSYNRGTEAFF	TGCGCCAGCAGCTACAACAGGGGGACTGAAGCTTTCTTT
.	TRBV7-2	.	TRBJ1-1	CASSGQVPEAFF	TGTGCCAGCAGCGGCCAGGTTCCTGAAGCTTTCTTT
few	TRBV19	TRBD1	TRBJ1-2	CASAGGAGLGYTF	TGTGCCAGCGCAGGGGGCGCGGGTCTTGGCTACACCTTC
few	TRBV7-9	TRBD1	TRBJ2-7	CASSPAPGTGIDEQYF	TGTGCCAGCAGCCCTGCGCCCGGGACAGGTATTGACGAGCAGTACTTC
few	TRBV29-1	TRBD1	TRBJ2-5	CSVDGAQTGMRETQYF	TGCAGCGTTGATGGGGCTCAGACAGGGATGCGAGAGACCCAGTACTTC
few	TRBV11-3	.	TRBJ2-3	CASSLEEGTQYF	TGTGCCAGCAGCTTAGAGGAGGGAACGCAGTATTTT
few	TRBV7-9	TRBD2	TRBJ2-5	CASSLAGGPGRQETQYF	TGTGCCAGCAGCTTAGCGGGAGGGCCGGGTCGTCAAGAGACCCAGTACTTC
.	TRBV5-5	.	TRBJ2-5	CASSSTSSETQYF	TGTGCCAGCAGCTCGACTAGTAGCGAGACCCAGTACTTC
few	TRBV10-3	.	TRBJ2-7	CAIGQSYEQYF	TGTGCCATCGGGCAATCCTACGAGCAGTACTTC
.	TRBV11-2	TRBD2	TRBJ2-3	CASALLLAPWQYF	TGTGCCAGCGCCCTCCTACTAGCGCCATGGCAGTATTTT
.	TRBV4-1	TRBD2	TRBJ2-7	CASSQASGGSPYF	TGCGCCAGCAGCCAAGCCAGCGGGGGATCGCCGTACTTC
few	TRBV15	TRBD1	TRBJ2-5	CANSSRTGATQYF	TGTGCCAACAGCAGTCGGACAGGGGCCACCCAGTACTTC
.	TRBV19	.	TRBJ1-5	CASSRLNQPQHF	TGTGCCAGTAGTCGGTTGAATCAGCCCCAGCATTTT
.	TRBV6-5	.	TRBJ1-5	CASSYDSQLNQPQHF	TGTGCCAGCAGTTACGACTCACAACTCAATCAGCCCCAGCATTTT
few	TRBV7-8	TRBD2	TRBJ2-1	CASSLISGRWNEQFF	TGTGCCAGCAGCCTCATAAGCGGGAGATGGAATGAGCAGTTCTTC
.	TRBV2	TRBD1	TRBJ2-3	CASSEQGVADTQYF	TGTGCCAGCAGTGAGCAGGGGGTGGCAGATACGCAGTATTTT
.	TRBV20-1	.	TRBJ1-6	CSAREISRSSYNSPLHF	TGCAGTGCTAGAGAAATCAGCAGGAGCTCCTATAATTCACCCCTCCACTTT
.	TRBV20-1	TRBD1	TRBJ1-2	CSADQKTGGYGYTF	TGCAGTGCTGACCAAAAGACAGGGGGATATGGCTACACCTTC
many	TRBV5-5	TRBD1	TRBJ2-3	CASSLGTDPDTQYF	TGTGCCAGCAGCCTCGGGACAGACCCAGATACGCAGTATTTT
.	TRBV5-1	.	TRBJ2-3	CASTLRAAGDTQYF	TGCGCCAGCACCCTAAGAGCGGCAGGAGATACGCAGTATTTT
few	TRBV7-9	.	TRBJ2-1	CASRKSYSNEQFF	TGTGCCAGCAGGAAAAGTTATAGTAATGAGCAGTTCTTC
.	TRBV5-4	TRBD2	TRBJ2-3	CASSWRGTSGSLNTQYF	TGTGCCAGCAGCTGGAGAGGGACTAGCGGGAGTTTGAATACGCAGTATTTT
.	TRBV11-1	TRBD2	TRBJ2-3	CASSSREAGSTDTQYF	TGTGCCAGCAGCTCCCGAGAAGCGGGGAGCACAGATACGCAGTATTTT
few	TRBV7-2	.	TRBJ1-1	CASSLGHLMNTEAFF	TGTGCCAGCAGCTTAGGGCACCTCATGAACACTGAAGCTTTCTTT
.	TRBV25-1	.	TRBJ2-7	CASSENVAYEQYF	TGTGCCAGCAGTGAAAACGTAGCCTACGAGCAGTACTTC